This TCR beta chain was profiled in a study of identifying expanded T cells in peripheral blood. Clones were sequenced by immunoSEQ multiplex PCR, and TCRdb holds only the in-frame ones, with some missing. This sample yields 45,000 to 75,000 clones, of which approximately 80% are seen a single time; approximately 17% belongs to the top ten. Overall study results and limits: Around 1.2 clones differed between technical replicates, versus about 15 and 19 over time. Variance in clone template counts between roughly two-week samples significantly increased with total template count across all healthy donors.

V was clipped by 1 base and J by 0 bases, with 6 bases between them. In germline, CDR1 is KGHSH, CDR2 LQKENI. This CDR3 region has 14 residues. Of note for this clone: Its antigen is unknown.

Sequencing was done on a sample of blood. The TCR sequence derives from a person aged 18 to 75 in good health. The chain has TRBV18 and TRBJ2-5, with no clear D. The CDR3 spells CASSPQLNQETQYF. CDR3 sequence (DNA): TGTGCCAGCTCACCACAACTCAACCAAGAGACCCAGTACTTC.